The next 24 T cell receptor beta chains were all read from a single sample in a study of identical twins. TCRdb analysed the 5' RACE reads with MiXCR anew, one entry per CDR3 protein. The data contain about 530,000 distinct CDR3 sequences, approximately 14% of them seen just once; the ten biggest clones take up 0.35% to 0.45%. These sequences were also reported in another study, on yellow fever vaccine responses in identical twins.

The material sequenced was CD4+ T cells sorted from blood. Receptors were obtained from a woman aged 18-29 years in good health.

This clonotype was counted a few times. CDR3 amino acids: CATSDLREGYEQFF. The DNA of the CDR3 is TGTGCCACCAGTGATTTGCGTGAGGGTTATGAGCAGTTCTTC. The chain couples TRBV24-1 to TRBJ2-1; D is possibly TRBD2 (5 bases). Deletions cut 0 bases from V and 8 bases from J, with 10 bases between. The CDR3 is 14 amino acids. Germline loops: CDR1 KGHDR, CDR2 SFDVKD.

The chain uses TRBV7-8 and TRBJ2-3, with 12 bases that match TRBD2. V was pared by 1 base and J by 1 base, with 9 bases of the junction left unmatched. The CDR3 has 19 amino acids. Germline V lookup: CDR1 SGHVS, CDR2 FQNEAQ. CDR3 loop: CASSLVRLAGEVGTDTQYF. In nucleotides, the CDR3 is TGTGCCAGCAGCTTAGTGAGACTAGCGGGGGAGGTTGGCACAGATACGCAGTATTTT.

The table lists this clonotype with a few counts. The V gene is TRBV12-3 or TRBV12-4, the J gene TRBJ2-1; TRBD2 agrees at 15 bases. Trimming took 4 bases from V and 3 from J; bases not matched to a gene: 10. CDR3 size: 19 residues. Here the CDR3 DNA reads TGTGCCAGCAGTTCAGGACTAGCGGGAGGGCTGGGAAACTACAATGAGCAGTTCTTC. Its protein is CASSSGLAGGLGNYNEQFF.

The chain recombines TRBV18 with TRBJ2-7; 7 nucleotides match TRBD1. The CDR3 loop spans 14 amino acids. Trimming removed 6 bases from V and 4 bases from J; junction bases left unmatched: 9. Germline V gene data show CDR1 as KGHSH and CDR2 as LQKENI. The CDR3 protein is CASSLQGYGYEQYF. CDR3 DNA: TGTGCCAGCTCCCTACAGGGGTACGGTTACGAGCAGTACTTC. Full variable domain (rest looked up from reference TRBV18 and TRBJ2-7): NAGVMQNPRHLVRRRGQEARLRCSPMKGHSHVYWYRQLPEEGLKFMVYLQKENIIDESGMPKERFSAEFPKEGPSILRIQQVVRGDSAAYFCASSLQGYGYEQYFGPGTRLTVT.

The rearrangement uses TRBV5-6 and TRBJ2-7, with 9 nucleotides matching TRBD2. Per the germline V gene, CDR1 is SGHDT and CDR2 is YYEEEE. This CDR3 has 15 amino acids. The junction had 5 bases not matched to a gene; V was cut back by 4 bases and J by 0 bases. The CDR3 DNA follows: TGTGCCAGCAGCCGGGGACTAGCTAGCTCCTACGAGCAGTACGTC. Its protein is CASSRGLASSYEQYV.

A single count supports this clonotype. This CDR3 reads CASNPTGAINTGELFF. CDR3 DNA sequence: TGTGCCAGCAACCCGACAGGGGCGATTAACACCGGGGAGCTGTTTTTT. The V gene is TRBV6-1, the J gene TRBJ2-2, with 8 bases fitting TRBD1. CDR3 length: 16 residues. CDR1 MNHNS and CDR2 SASEGT come from the germline V gene. With 7 bases clipped from V and 2 bases from J, the junction kept 9 bases outside the gene matches.

V gene TRBV25-1 combines with J gene TRBJ2-7; 9 bases are a match to TRBD2. The trim removed 3 bases at V and 7 bases at J, leaving 10 bases unmatched. Germline V CDR1 and CDR2: MGHDK, SYGVNS. The CDR3 runs to 15 residues. In DNA, the CDR3 is TGTGCCAGCAGTGAGCCGACTAGCGGAGTCTCTGAGCAGTACTTC. It encodes CASSEPTSGVSEQYF.

This sequence joins TRBV20-1 and TRBJ2-7; 10 bases are a match to TRBD2. Germline V lookup: CDR1 DFQATT, CDR2 SNEGSKA (reference sequence). V dropped 5 bases and J dropped 5; count of bases not matched to a gene: 9. This CDR3 is 14 amino acids long. The CDR3 nucleotides read TGCAGTGCTGCCCCTAGCGGGAGTATCAACGAGCAGTACTTC. Amino acids: CSAAPSGSINEQYF.

The chain's CDR3 is CASSTYSAGELFF. For the CDR3, the DNA is TGTGCCAGCAGCACTTATAGCGCCGGGGAGCTGTTTTTT. The chain couples TRBV27 to TRBJ2-2; possible D gene TRBD2, 5 bases. V lost 6 bases and J lost 6, with 11 bases in between. CDR3 length equals 13 residues. The germline CDR1 and CDR2 sequences are MNHEY and SMNVEV (reference sequence).

The chain employs TRBV28 and TRBJ2-3; 12 positions agree with TRBD2. The V and J ends lost 6 bases and 2 bases, in that order; junction bases with no gene match: 9. The germline V gene encodes CDR1 MDHEN and CDR2 SYDVKM. This CDR3 has 17 amino acids. The CDR3 bases are TGTGCCAGCAGCTCCCCCACTAGCGGGAGGTACACAGATACGCAGTATTTT. Protein sequence: CASSSPTSGRYTDTQYF.

The table lists this clonotype with a few counts. The chain is built from TRBV4-1 and TRBJ2-3, with 13 bases fitting TRBD2. The CDR3 totals 17 residues. The germline V gene encodes CDR1 MGHRA and CDR2 YSYEKL. V shed 2 bases, J shed 5 bases, and the junction held 7 bases outside the gene matches. CDR3 loop: CASSQTSGRGLGDTQYF. CDR3 nucleotide sequence: TGCGCCAGCAGCCAAACTAGCGGGAGGGGATTAGGAGATACGCAGTATTTT.

The V and J genes are TRBV28 and TRBJ2-1, with a weak D call TRBD2 (5 bases). The V and J ends lost 3 bases and 6 bases respectively, with 18 bases between them. Germline CDR1 MDHEN, CDR2 SYDVKM. The CDR3 loop spans 16 amino acids. The CDR3 reads CASSLSGIVILNEQFF. The CDR3 DNA reads TGTGCCAGCAGTTTGTCGGGGATTGTCATCCTCAATGAGCAGTTCTTC.

V usage is TRBV12-3 or TRBV12-4 and J usage is TRBJ2-7; 10 bases align to TRBD2. The CDR3 is 17 amino acids. Germline trimming cut 4 bases from V and 0 bases from J; bases unmatched to any gene: 9. CDR3 sequence (DNA): TGTGCCAGCAGTTATTCTAGCGGGGGAAGAAGCTCCTACGAGCAGTACGTC. Protein: CASSYSSGGRSSYEQYV.

The chain carries TRBV5-1 and TRBJ2-2; 7 nucleotides line up with TRBD1. The ends lost 4 bases at V and 4 bases at J; junction bases unmatched: 4. Germline V CDR1 and CDR2: SGHRS, YFSETQ. The CDR3 extends over 14 amino acids. The CDR3 protein is CASSIGQATGELFF. In DNA form, the CDR3 reads TGCGCCAGCAGCATAGGACAGGCCACCGGGGAGCTGTTTTTT.

This clonotype was seen a handful of times. The gene calls are TRBV4-2 and TRBJ1-3, with D possibly being TRBD1 (6 bases). The CDR3 has 16 residues. The germline CDR1 and CDR2 sequences are LGHNA and YNFKEQ. V lost 0 bases and J 4 bases, leaving 13 bases between the germline ends. CDR3 amino acids: CASSQDPQGIGNTIYF. The CDR3 coding sequence is TGTGCCAGCAGCCAAGATCCACAGGGAATCGGAAACACCATATATTTT.

The gene calls are TRBV20-1 and TRBJ2-3; 7 bases are shared with TRBD2. CDR1 DFQATT and CDR2 SNEGSKA come from the germline V gene (reference sequence). Trimming at V came to 5 bases and at J to 1 base, leaving 12 bases not matched to a gene. CDR3 size: 16 residues. This CDR3 is CSAAPGLPRGTDTQYF. In DNA form, the CDR3 reads TGCAGTGCTGCTCCGGGACTACCCCGGGGCACAGATACGCAGTATTTT.

This chain uses TRBV4-1 with TRBJ1-2; 8 nucleotides line up with TRBD1. In germline, CDR1 is MGHRA, CDR2 YSYEKL. Unmatched junction bases numbered 12, after V lost 1 base and J lost 5 bases. CDR3 length equals 17 residues. The CDR3 bases are TGCGCCAGCAGCCAAGTAATTGTACAGGGGGATGTATATGGCTACACCTTC. Residues: CASSQVIVQGDVYGYTF.

V gene TRBV5-1 combines with J gene TRBJ2-3; D is perhaps TRBD2 (5 bases). V lost 7 bases to trimming and J lost 0 bases, with 15 bases between them. CDR1 and CDR2 (germline): SGHRS, YFSETQ. This CDR3 spans 15 amino acids. The CDR3 sequence is CASLALPGSTDTQYF. CDR3 DNA: TGCGCCAGCCTCGCCCTTCCGGGGAGCACAGATACGCAGTATTTT.

The chain joins TRBV5-1 to TRBJ1-6; possibly TRBD1 for D (6 bases). This CDR3 is built from 14 residues. Germline CDR1 and CDR2: SGHRS and YFSETQ. The V and J ends lost 0 bases and 9 bases respectively, with 10 bases between them. The CDR3 sequence: CASSLVQGPSPLHF. Written as DNA, the CDR3 is TGCGCCAGCAGCTTGGTACAGGGACCTTCACCCCTCCACTTT.

The V call is TRBV20-1, the J call TRBJ2-1; D could derive from TRBD1 or TRBD2 (5 bases each). This CDR3 spans 16 amino acids. CDR1 DFQATT and CDR2 SNEGSKA come from the germline V gene (reference sequence). With 0 bases removed from V and 3 bases from J, the gap between germline ends came to 15 bases. The CDR3 protein is CSARDGGGSYYNEQFF. DNA of the CDR3: TGCAGTGCTAGAGATGGGGGTGGGTCCTACTACAATGAGCAGTTCTTC.

The chain is built from TRBV6-1 and TRBJ2-7; tentative D call: TRBD2 (6 bases). Germline V gives CDR1 MNHNS, CDR2 SASEGT. The CDR3 length is 16 residues. V was shortened by 5 bases and J by 2 bases, with 19 bases between the two germline ends. For the CDR3, the DNA is TGTGCCAGCAGTCGGAGTCCCCCGGACTACCCCTACGAGCAGTACTTC. Its protein is CASSRSPPDYPYEQYF.

In this sample, this clonotype turned up a few times. The chain recombines TRBV7-8 with TRBJ1-1; TRBD1 is a possible D gene (6 bases). The CDR3 covers 14 residues. The ends were cut back, 5 bases at V and 2 bases at J, with 12 bases in the middle. In germline, CDR1 is SGHVS, CDR2 FQNEAQ. CDR3 in amino acids: CASSPWTANTEAFF. CDR3 coding DNA: TGTGCCAGCAGCCCGTGGACAGCTAACACTGAAGCTTTCTTT.

J is TRBJ2-2 and V is TRBV5-1; tentatively, D is TRBD1 (5 bases). The CDR3 spans 15 residues. Trimming took off 4 bases at V and 0 bases at J, with 10 bases between the two ends. Per the germline V gene, CDR1 is SGHRS and CDR2 is YFSETQ. The DNA for the CDR3 is TGCGCCAGCAGCCCCCAGACAGCGAACACCGGGGAGCTGTTTTTT. As protein: CASSPQTANTGELFF.

This clonotype was detected many times. The chain combines TRBV11-2 with TRBJ1-4, with D unclear. The CDR3 loop spans 15 amino acids. The germline V gene encodes CDR1 SGHAT and CDR2 FQNNGV. V was pared by 5 bases and J by 7 bases, with 17 bases between. The CDR3 region has the DNA TGTGCCAGCAGCCATCCAGCCGCGGGGAGTGAAAAACTGTTTTTT. It translates to CASSHPAAGSEKLFF.